The T cell receptor beta chain described here comes from a study of identical twins. Points from the study as a whole: Reduced insertions were recorded for abundant cord blood beta clonotypes, with no such pattern in memory repertoires. Invariant populations such as MAIT and iNKT cells could partly muddle zero-insertion analyses.

Using its own MiXCR run on the 5' RACE reads, TCRdb lists one record per CDR3 protein. The data show around 1.7 million distinct CDR3 sequences, about 32% seen once. This clonotype has more than one count but fewer than ten. Antigen specificity is unknown. This CDR3 contains 14 residues. The junction had 4 bases not matched to a gene; V was cut back by 5 bases and J by 2 bases. Germline CDR1 SGHTA, CDR2 FQGNSA. This clonotype originated in a newborn girl in good health. Sequences were obtained from cord blood. The rearrangement links TRBV7-2 to TRBJ2-3; 7 nucleotides match TRBD2. The CDR3 DNA reads TGTGCCAGCAGCCAAAGCGGGAACACAGATACGCAGTATTTT. Encoded protein: CASSQSGNTDTQYF. The whole variable domain, remainder taken from reference TRBV7-2 and TRBJ2-3, is GAGVSQSPSNKVTEKGKDVELRCDPISGHTALYWYRQSLGQGLEFLIYFQGNSAPDKSGLPSDRFSAERTGGSVSTLTIQRTQQEDSAVYLCASSQSGNTDTQYFGPGTRLTVL.